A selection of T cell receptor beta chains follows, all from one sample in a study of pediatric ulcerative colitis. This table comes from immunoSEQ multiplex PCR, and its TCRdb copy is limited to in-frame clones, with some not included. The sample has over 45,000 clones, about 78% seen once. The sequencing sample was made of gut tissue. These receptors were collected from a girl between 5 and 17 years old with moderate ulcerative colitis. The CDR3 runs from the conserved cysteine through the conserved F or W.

CDR3 protein: CASSPSVHEQFF
V gene: TRBV7-6

CDR3 protein: CASSSADRGTEAFF
V gene: TRBV11-2

CDR3 protein: CASSDGTSGSTDTQYF
V gene: TRBV6-4

CDR3 protein: CASSQDIGQFSYNEQFF
V gene: TRBV4-1

CDR3 protein: CASSLGYSGRETQYF
V gene: TRBV5-4

CDR3 protein: CATVQGREGNQPQHF
V gene: TRBV10-3

CDR3 protein: CASSSQREVRHNEQFF
V gene: TRBV7-8

CDR3 protein: CASSYRDINTEAFF
V gene: TRBV13

CDR3 protein: CASSAGGTEAFF
V gene: TRBV9

CDR3 protein: CASSPLRDSYVGELFF
V gene: TRBV18

CDR3 protein: CASSVGRGDSPLHF
V gene: TRBV9

CDR3 protein: CSVENGYGYTF
V gene: TRBV29-1

CDR3 protein: CASSLRTEGDIQYF
V gene: TRBV6-5

CDR3 protein: CASSKDRGRLQNEQFF
V gene: TRBV5-5

CDR3 protein: CASNLRQGRTGELFF
V gene: TRBV5-1

CDR3 protein: CAWNPTGATEAFF
V gene: TRBV30

CDR3 protein: CASSQLAGISGEQYF
V gene: TRBV7-9

CDR3 protein: CASSEAAGAIYEQYF
V gene: TRBV9

CDR3 protein: CASSSPGQGIMKQFF
V gene: TRBV27

CDR3 protein: CASSLGEYTEAFF
V gene: TRBV7-8

CDR3 protein: CASNSPGQGAGQPQHF
V gene: TRBV28

CDR3 protein: CASSSSNRQEQYF
V gene: TRBV28

CDR3 protein: CASSLERGNEQFF
V gene: TRBV7-8